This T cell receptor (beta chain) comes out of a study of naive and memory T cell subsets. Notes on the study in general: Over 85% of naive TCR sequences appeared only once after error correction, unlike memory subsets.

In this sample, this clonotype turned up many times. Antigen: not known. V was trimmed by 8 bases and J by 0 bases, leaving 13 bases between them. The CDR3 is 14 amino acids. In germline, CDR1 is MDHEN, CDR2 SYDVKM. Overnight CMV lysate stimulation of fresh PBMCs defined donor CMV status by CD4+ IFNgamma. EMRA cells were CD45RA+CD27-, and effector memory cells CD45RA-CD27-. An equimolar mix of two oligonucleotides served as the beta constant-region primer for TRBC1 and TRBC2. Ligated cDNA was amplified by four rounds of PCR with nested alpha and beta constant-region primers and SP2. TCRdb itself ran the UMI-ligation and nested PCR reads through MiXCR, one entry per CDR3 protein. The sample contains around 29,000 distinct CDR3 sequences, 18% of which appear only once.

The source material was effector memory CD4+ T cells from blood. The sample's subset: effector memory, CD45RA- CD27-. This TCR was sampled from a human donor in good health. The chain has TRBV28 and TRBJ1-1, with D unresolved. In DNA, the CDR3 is TGTGCCAGCGGGGATCTACCTATGAACACTGAAGCTTTCTTT. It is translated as CASGDLPMNTEAFF. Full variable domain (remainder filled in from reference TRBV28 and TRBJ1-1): DVKVTQSSRYLVKRTGEKVFLECVQDMDHENMFWYRQDPGLGLRLIYFSYDVKMKEKGDIPEGYSVSREKKERFSLILESASTNQTSMYLCASGDLPMNTEAFFGQGTRLTVV.